This is a list of T cell receptor beta chains from one sample in a study of OX40 agonist ivuxolimab in advanced cancers. Method: immunoSEQ multiplex PCR; TCRdb's copy keeps in-frame clones and lacks some. Of about 16,000 clones in the sample, roughly 90% are singletons; the top ten hold over 25%. The material sequenced was CD4+ or CD8+ T cells sorted from blood, taken in a trial of the OX40 agonist ivuxolimab. These receptors were obtained from an adult with an advanced solid tumor such as melanoma, head and neck, liver or kidney cancer. Each CDR3 is given with its conserved first and last residue.

V	CDR3
TRBV2	CASSDIGGGVQETQYF
TRBV7-2	CASSPGYTYNEQFF
TRBV15	CATSLDRAYQPQHF
TRBV19	CASSIGRVLGPETSTDTQYF
TRBV2	CASSPDREQYF
TRBV5-1	CASRAAGLQETQYF
TRBV19	CASSTQGLAGGPLETQYF
TRBV6-5	CASSYSLPPNQETQYF
TRBV7-6	CASSSELVTTDTQYF
TRBV29-1	CSVEDHGTFYGYTF
TRBV19	CASSIAESDAGANVLTF
TRBV7-6	CASSQVLGQNTGELFF
TRBV7-2	CASSLDGLAGDEQYF
TRBV11-2	CASSLKTREGWLDTQYF
TRBV6-5	CASSYTGQREQYF
TRBV15	CATRLTGINTEAFF
TRBV10-2	CASSESELVQPQHF
TRBV13	CASSTRTSGTYEQYF
TRBV15	CATSSFRGLNTGELFF
TRBV19	CASSFIAGNYEQYF